This TCR beta chain was retrieved from a study of T cells in Graves' hyperthyroidism and ophthalmopathy. The patients, who ranged from 18 to 65 in age, presented with newly diagnosed hyperthyroidism lasting under 2 months. Diagnostic decisions used clinical symptoms, serum thyroxine and TRAb, thyroid ultrasound and orbital computed tomography. PBMCs were collected from an approximately 9.4 ml volume of fresh peripheral blood. V gave up 6 bases and J gave up 4 bases, with 15 bases separating them. This CDR3 is 15 amino acids long. What was amplified from RNA transcripts were TCR beta CDR3 regions. Initially, a first-round RT-PCR of the TCR CDR3 employed the HTBI primer set. TCRdb used MiXCR to reprocess the multiplex PCR reads, holding one entry per CDR3 protein. Of approximately 600,000 distinct CDR3 sequences listed, more than 11% are singletons.

This TCR derives from a woman in her twenties or thirties with Graves' hyperthyroidism that later progressed to Graves' ophthalmopathy. Sequencing input: blood. The V and J genes are TRBV12-3 or TRBV12-4 and TRBJ2-2; perhaps TRBD2 as D (6 bases). The CDR3 bases are TGTGCCAGCAGGTGGGGGGATCAGGTCACCGGGGAGCTGTTTTTT. This translates into CASRWGDQVTGELFF.